This T cell receptor (beta chain) was profiled in a study of regulatory T cells in long-lasting Graves disease. Documented time point: persistent/refractory GD, antithyroid drugs over 5 years with positive TRAb. Following extraction of RNA from PBMCs, that RNA was used to make the TCR library. CDR3-region Arm-PCR and iRepertoire HTBI primers produced the TCR beta libraries. TCRdb redid the calling of the multiplex PCR reads with MiXCR, one entry per CDR3 protein. The data show roughly 500,000 distinct CDR3 sequences, roughly 22% seen once. This clonotype was found many times. V lost 11 bases, J lost 5 bases, and 11 bases stayed unmatched. This CDR3 has 13 residues. Germline assignment: CDR1 MDHEN and CDR2 SYDVKM.

The chain carries TRBV28 and TRBJ2-5; 7 bases agree with TRBD1. The sequenced sample was peripheral blood mononuclear cells (PBMCs), obtained when the disease was refractory, from a patient treated with antithyroid drugs. The TCR was taken from a female donor with Graves disease. In nucleotides, the CDR3 is TGTGCCTTAAGTTCAGGGGGTAGGGAGACCCAGTACTTC. Residues: CALSSGGRETQYF.